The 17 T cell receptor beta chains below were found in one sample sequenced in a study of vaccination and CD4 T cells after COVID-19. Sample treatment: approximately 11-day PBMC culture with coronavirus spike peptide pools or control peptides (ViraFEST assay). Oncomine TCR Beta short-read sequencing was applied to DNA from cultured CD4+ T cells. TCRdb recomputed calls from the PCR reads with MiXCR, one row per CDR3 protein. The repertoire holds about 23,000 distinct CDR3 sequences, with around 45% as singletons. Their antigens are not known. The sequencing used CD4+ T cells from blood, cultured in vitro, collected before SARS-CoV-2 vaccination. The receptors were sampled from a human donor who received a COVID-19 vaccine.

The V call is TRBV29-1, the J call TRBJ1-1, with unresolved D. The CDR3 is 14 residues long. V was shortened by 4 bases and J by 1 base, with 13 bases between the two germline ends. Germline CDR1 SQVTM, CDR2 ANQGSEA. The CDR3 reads CSVGTTTGNTEAFF. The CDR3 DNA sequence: TGCAGCGTTGGGACGACGACGGGGAACACTGAAGCTTTCTTT.

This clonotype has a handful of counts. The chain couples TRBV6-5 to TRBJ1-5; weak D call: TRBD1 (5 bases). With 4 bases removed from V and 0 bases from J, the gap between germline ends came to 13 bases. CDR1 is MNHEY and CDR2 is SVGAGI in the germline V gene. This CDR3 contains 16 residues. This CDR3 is CASSFSPGGSNQPQHF. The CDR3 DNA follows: TGTGCCAGCAGTTTCTCCCCTGGGGGTAGCAATCAGCCCCAGCATTTT.

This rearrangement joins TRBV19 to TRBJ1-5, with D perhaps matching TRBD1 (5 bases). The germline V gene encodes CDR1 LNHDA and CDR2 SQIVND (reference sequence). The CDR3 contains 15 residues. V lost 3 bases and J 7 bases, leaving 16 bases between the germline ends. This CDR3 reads CASSILGVSDQPQHF. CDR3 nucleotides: TGTGCCAGTAGTATCCTGGGGGTGTCCGACCAGCCCCAGCATTTT.

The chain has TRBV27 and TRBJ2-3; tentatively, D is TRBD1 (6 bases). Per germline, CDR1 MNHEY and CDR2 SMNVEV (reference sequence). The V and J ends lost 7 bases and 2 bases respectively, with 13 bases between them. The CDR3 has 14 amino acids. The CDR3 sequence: CASTSGVHTDTQYF. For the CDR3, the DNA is TGTGCCAGCACCTCAGGGGTCCACACAGATACGCAGTATTTT.

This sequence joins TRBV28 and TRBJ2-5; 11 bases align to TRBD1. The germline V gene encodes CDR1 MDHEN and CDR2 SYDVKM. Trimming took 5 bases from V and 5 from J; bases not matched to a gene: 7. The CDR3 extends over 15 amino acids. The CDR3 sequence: CASSPGQGASETQYF. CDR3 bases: TGTGCCAGCAGTCCCGGACAGGGGGCGAGCGAGACCCAGTACTTC.

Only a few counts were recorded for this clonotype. CDR3 sequence reads: CSARAAGLTIQETQYF. CDR3 DNA sequence: TGCAGTGCTAGAGCGGCGGGGCTAACGATACAAGAGACCCAGTACTTC. The chain joins TRBV20-1 to TRBJ2-5; TRBD2 is a possible D gene (6 bases). The CDR3 loop spans 16 amino acids. Per germline, CDR1 DFQATT and CDR2 SNEGSKA (reference sequence). The V end was cut by 1 base, the J end by 2 bases, with 17 bases between.

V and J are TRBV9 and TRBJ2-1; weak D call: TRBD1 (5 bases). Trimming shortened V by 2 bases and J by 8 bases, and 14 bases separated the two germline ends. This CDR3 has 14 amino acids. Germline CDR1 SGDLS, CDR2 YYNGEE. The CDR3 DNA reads TGTGCCAGCAGCGTTGGGGCGTATTTAGATGAGCAGTTCTTC. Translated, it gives CASSVGAYLDEQFF.

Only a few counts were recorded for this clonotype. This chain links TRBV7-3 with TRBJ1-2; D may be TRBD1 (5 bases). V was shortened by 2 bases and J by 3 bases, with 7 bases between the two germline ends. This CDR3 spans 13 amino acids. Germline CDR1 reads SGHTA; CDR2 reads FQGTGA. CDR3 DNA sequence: TGTGCCAGCAGCTTAGGCAGGGACTATGGCTACACCTTC. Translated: CASSLGRDYGYTF.

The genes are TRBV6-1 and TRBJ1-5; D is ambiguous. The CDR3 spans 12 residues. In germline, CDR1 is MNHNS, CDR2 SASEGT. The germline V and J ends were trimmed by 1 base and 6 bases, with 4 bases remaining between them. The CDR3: CASSEGVQPQHF. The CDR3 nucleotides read TGTGCCAGCAGTGAAGGGGTTCAGCCCCAGCATTTT.

The CDR3 loop reads CASSAGQLITYEQYF. The CDR3 DNA reads TGTGCCAGCAGCGCTGGACAGCTCATAACCTACGAGCAGTACTTC. The chain employs TRBV5-5 and TRBJ2-7; D perhaps matches TRBD1 (6 bases). V lost 4 bases, J lost 2 bases, and 16 bases lay in between. The CDR3 covers 15 residues. Per germline, CDR1 SGHKS and CDR2 YYEKEE (reference sequence).

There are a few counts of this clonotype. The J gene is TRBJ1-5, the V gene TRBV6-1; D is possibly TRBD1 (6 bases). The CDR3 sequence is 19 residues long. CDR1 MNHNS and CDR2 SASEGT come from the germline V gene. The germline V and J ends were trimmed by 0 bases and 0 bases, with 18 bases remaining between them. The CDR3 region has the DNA TGTGCCAGCAGTGAAGCCCTGTCGAGGGGGTTCTATAGCAATCAGCCCCAGCATTTT. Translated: CASSEALSRGFYSNQPQHF.

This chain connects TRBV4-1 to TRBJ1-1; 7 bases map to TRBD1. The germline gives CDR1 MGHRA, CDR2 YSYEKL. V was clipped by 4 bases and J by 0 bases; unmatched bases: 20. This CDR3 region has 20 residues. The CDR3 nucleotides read TGCGCCAGCAGCCCACAGGGCGGGAAGGGGGCTGGCCGGCTGAACACTGAAGCTTTCTTT. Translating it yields CASSPQGGKGAGRLNTEAFF.

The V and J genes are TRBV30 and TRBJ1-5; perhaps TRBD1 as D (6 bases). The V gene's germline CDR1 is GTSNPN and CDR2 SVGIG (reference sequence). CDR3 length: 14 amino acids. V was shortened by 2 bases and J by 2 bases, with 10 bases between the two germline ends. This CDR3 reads CAWSRAGGNQPQHF. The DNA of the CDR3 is TGTGCCTGGAGTCGGGCAGGGGGCAATCAGCCCCAGCATTTT.

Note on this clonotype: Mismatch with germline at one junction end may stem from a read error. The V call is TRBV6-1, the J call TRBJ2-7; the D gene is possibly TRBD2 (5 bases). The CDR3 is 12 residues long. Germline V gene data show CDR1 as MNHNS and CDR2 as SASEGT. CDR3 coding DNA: TGTGCCAGCAGGGAAGAGGGCTACGAGCAGTACTTC. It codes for CASREEGYEQYF.

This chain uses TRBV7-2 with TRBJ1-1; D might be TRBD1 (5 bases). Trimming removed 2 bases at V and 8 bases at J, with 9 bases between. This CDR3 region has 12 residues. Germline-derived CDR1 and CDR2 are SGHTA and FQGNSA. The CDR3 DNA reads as TGTGCCAGCAGCTTATTGGGGGGGGAAGCTTTCTTT. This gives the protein CASSLLGGEAFF.

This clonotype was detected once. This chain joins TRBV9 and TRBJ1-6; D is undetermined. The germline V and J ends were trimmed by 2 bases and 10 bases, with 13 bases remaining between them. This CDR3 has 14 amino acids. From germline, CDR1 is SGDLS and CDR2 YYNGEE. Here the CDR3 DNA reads TGTGCCAGCAGCGTTTGGGAGGGTGGGTCACCCCTCCACTTT. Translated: CASSVWEGGSPLHF.

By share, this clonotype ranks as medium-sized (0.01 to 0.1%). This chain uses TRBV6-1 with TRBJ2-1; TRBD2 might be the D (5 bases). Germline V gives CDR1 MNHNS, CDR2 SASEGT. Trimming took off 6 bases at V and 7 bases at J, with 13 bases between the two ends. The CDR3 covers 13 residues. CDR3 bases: TGTGCCAGCAGCCAGCACGGGGTAAATGAGCAGTTCTTC. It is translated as CASSQHGVNEQFF.